The 17 T cell receptor beta chains given below trace back to one sample, sequenced in a study of cytomegalovirus exposure and HLA in healthy donors. Sequencing used immunoSEQ multiplex PCR; TCRdb keeps in-frame clones, though not all of them. The data hold 250,000 or so clones, with about 90% observed a single time. The sample comprised PBMCs. These receptor sequences come from a man younger than 35 in good health and CMV-seropositive.

The chain combines TRBV5-1 with TRBJ2-2; 8 bases are shared with TRBD2. Trimming at V came to 1 base and at J to 3 bases, leaving 2 bases not matched to a gene. The CDR3 consists of 15 residues. Germline V CDR1 and CDR2: SGHRS, YFSETQ. In DNA, the CDR3 is TGCGCCAGCAGCTTGTTACTAGCGGACACCGGGGAGCTGTTTTTT. The encoded protein is CASSLLLADTGELFF.

This sequence joins TRBV6-5 and TRBJ1-2; D is unclear. CDR3 length: 14 amino acids. V lost 0 bases, J lost 3 bases, and 8 bases lay in between. The germline gives CDR1 MNHEY, CDR2 SVGAGI. As DNA, the CDR3 is TGTGCCAGCAGTTACTCGAGTGGTTACTATGGCTACACCTTC. Protein sequence: CASSYSSGYYGYTF.

V gene TRBV27 combines with J gene TRBJ2-7, with D possibly matching TRBD1 (6 bases). The CDR3 consists of 13 residues. V lost 5 bases to trimming and J lost 6 bases, with 14 bases between them. Germline loops: CDR1 MNHEY, CDR2 SMNVEV (reference sequence). The CDR3 DNA sequence: TGTGCCAGCAGTCCTTCACAGGGTCTCGAGCAGTACTTC. Residues: CASSPSQGLEQYF.

This sequence joins TRBV4-2 and TRBJ2-7, with TRBD2 identical over 8 bases. Unmatched junction bases numbered 10, after V lost 2 bases and J lost 4 bases. This CDR3 region has 16 residues. Germline assignment: CDR1 LGHNA and CDR2 YNFKEQ. CDR3 nucleotides: TGTGCCAGCAGCCAATACCGTCGGGAGGGCCTATACGAGCAGTACTTC. Amino acids: CASSQYRREGLYEQYF.

This clone was counted between two and nine times. This chain uses TRBV11-2 with TRBJ2-7; unclear D gene. Germline V CDR1 and CDR2: SGHAT, FQNNGV. V gave up 2 bases and J gave up 2 bases, with 13 bases separating them. The CDR3 contains 15 residues. DNA for the CDR3: TGTGCCAGCAGCTTACGCGGTTCGGGCCCCTACGAGCAGTACTTC. Translated: CASSLRGSGPYEQYF.

V usage is TRBV30 and J usage is TRBJ1-1; no clear D. The CDR3 runs to 15 residues. The ends were cut back, 2 bases at V and 5 bases at J, with 18 bases in the middle. Germline lookup yields CDR1 GTSNPN and CDR2 SVGIG (reference sequence). CDR3 nucleotide sequence: TGTGCCTGGAGTTTTCTGACCCCGGGGTTAACTGAAGCTTTCTTT. Encoded protein: CAWSFLTPGLTEAFF. The full variable domain, with the rest looked up from reference TRBV30 and TRBJ1-1, is SQTIHQWPATLVQPVGSPLSLECTVEGTSNPNLYWYRQAAGRGLQLLFYSVGIGQISSEVPQNLSASRPQDRQFILSSKKLLLSDSGFYLCAWSFLTPGLTEAFFGQGTRLTVV.

This chain uses TRBV5-4 with TRBJ1-3; D is unclear. The CDR3 sequence is 15 residues long. Trimming took 0 bases from V and 4 from J, leaving 11 bases between them. Germline CDR1 SGHNT, CDR2 YYREEE (reference sequence). CDR3 sequence reads: CASSLGGGSGNTIYF. CDR3 coding DNA: TGTGCCAGCAGCTTGGGTGGAGGGTCAGGAAACACCATATATTTT. Using reference TRBV5-4 and TRBJ1-3 for the parts outside the CDR3, the full variable domain is ETGVTQSPTHLIKTRGQQVTLRCSSQSGHNTVSWYQQALGQGPQFIFQYYREEENGRGNFPPRFSGLQFPNYSSELNVNALELDDSALYLCASSLGGGSGNTIYFGEGSWLTVV.

J is TRBJ2-1 and V is TRBV5-4, with D perhaps given as TRBD1 or TRBD2 (5 bases each). This CDR3 is built from 15 residues. V was pared by 7 bases and J by 0 bases, with 14 bases between. Germline-derived CDR1 and CDR2 are SGHNT and YYREEE (reference sequence). The CDR3 protein is CASWDRGSSYNEQFF. CDR3 sequence (DNA): TGTGCCAGCTGGGACCGAGGCAGCTCCTACAATGAGCAGTTCTTC.

The chain couples TRBV10-2 to TRBJ2-7; D is unresolved. The CDR3 is 12 residues long. In germline, CDR1 is WSHSY, CDR2 SAAADI. Trimming cost V 11 bases and J 3 bases, with 14 bases left between them. The CDR3 sequence: CAARGADYEQYF. The CDR3 nucleotides are TGCGCCGCCCGTGGTGCGGACTACGAGCAGTACTTC.

The CDR3 nucleotides are TGTGCCAGCAGTGAAGGGACAGTGAGATACAATGAGCAGTTCTTC. It specifies CASSEGTVRYNEQFF. The chain has TRBV2 and TRBJ2-1; weak D call: TRBD1 (6 bases). This CDR3 spans 15 amino acids. The germline V gene encodes CDR1 SNHLY and CDR2 FYNNEI. The V gene lost 1 base and the J gene lost 4 bases, with 11 bases spanning the gap.

In this sample, this clone turned up once. V usage is TRBV7-2 and J usage is TRBJ1-5; D is unclear. The CDR3 extends over 17 amino acids. Trimming removed 1 base from V and 0 bases from J, with 13 bases in between. Germline CDR1 and CDR2: SGHTA and FQGNSA. The DNA of the CDR3 is TGTGCCAGCAGCTTAGTTGTAAAGTCCCATAGCAATCAGCCCCAGCATTTT. Residues: CASSLVVKSHSNQPQHF.

The chain combines TRBV4-2 with TRBJ2-2; 12 bases match TRBD1. The trim removed 4 bases at V and 8 bases at J, leaving 8 bases unmatched. Germline assignment: CDR1 LGHNA and CDR2 YNFKEQ. The CDR3 runs 16 residues. The chain's CDR3 is CASSREPGQGAGELFF. In DNA form, the CDR3 reads TGTGCCAGCAGCCGAGAGCCGGGACAGGGGGCGGGGGAGCTGTTTTTT.

V is TRBV5-6 and J is TRBJ1-5; no definite D call. This CDR3 is 17 amino acids long. V was shortened by 1 base and J by 1 base, with 15 bases between the two germline ends. Germline-derived CDR1 and CDR2 are SGHDT and YYEEEE. CDR3 sequence (DNA): TGTGCCAGCAGCTTGAGTGGGGTGGGAGGGAGCAATCAGCCCCAGCATTTT. Residues: CASSLSGVGGSNQPQHF.

A word on this clone: Other DNA sequences of this sample code for an identical CDR3. The rearrangement uses TRBV5-1 and TRBJ1-3, with TRBD1 matching over 8 bases. The CDR3 is 16 residues long. Trimming took 0 bases from V and 0 from J; bases not matched to a gene: 2. The germline V gene has CDR1 SGHRS and CDR2 YFSETQ. The CDR3, as DNA: TGCGCCAGCAGCTTGGCAGGGGGCAGCTCTGGAAACACCATATATTTT. Its protein product is CASSLAGGSSGNTIYF.

This clone was picked up a small number of times. This chain links TRBV6-5 with TRBJ2-7; D is unresolved. Trimming took off 0 bases at V and 4 bases at J, with 16 bases between the two ends. CDR3 length: 16 amino acids. Per germline, CDR1 MNHEY and CDR2 SVGAGI. CDR3 in amino acids: CASSYSWRQAVYEQYF. In nucleotides, the CDR3 is TGTGCCAGCAGTTACTCATGGCGGCAAGCTGTGTACGAGCAGTACTTC.

This clone appeared a single time. This chain links TRBV28 with TRBJ2-7; weak D call: TRBD1 (5 bases). V lost 6 bases and J 4 bases, leaving 22 bases between the germline ends. This CDR3 region has 16 residues. The germline V gene has CDR1 MDHEN and CDR2 SYDVKM. CDR3 nucleotides: TGTGCCAGCAGCGAAGATGGACCAGGGATTTCTTACGAGCAGTACTTC. Its protein product is CASSEDGPGISYEQYF.

J is TRBJ2-1 and V is TRBV4-3; D may be TRBD2 (5 bases). V was shortened by 1 base and J by 4 bases, with 14 bases between the two germline ends. From germline, CDR1 is LGHNA and CDR2 YSLEER. The CDR3 length is 16 residues. The CDR3 loop reads CASSQGTGNPYNEQFF. DNA for the CDR3: TGCGCCAGCAGCCAAGGGACGGGGAATCCATACAATGAGCAGTTCTTC.